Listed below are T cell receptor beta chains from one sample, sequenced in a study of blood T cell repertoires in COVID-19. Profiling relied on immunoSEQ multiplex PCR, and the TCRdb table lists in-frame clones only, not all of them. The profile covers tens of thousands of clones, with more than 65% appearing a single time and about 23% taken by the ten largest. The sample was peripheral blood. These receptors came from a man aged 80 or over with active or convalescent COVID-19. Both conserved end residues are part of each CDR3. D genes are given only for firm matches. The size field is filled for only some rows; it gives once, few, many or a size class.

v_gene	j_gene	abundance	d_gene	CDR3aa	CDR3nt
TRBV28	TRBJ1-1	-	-	CASSRQGPTEAFF	TGTGCCAGCAGCCGCCAGGGTCCCACTGAAGCTTTCTTT
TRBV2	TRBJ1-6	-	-	CASSVGERFYSPLHF	TGTGCCAGCAGTGTAGGGGAAAGGTTTTATTCACCCCTCCACTTT
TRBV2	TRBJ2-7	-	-	CASSVYGGFQWTAYEQYF	TGTGCCAGCAGTGTTTATGGAGGATTCCAGTGGACCGCCTACGAGCAGTACTTC
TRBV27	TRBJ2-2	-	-	CASSLSRSTGELFF	TGTGCCAGCAGTTTATCGAGAAGCACCGGGGAGCTGTTTTTT
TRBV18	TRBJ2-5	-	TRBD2	CASSPPNGRDQETQYF	TGTGCCAGCTCACCTCCAAATGGGAGGGACCAAGAGACCCAGTACTTC
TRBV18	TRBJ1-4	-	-	CASSPPGGGNEKLFF	TGTGCCAGCTCACCACCGGGGGGTGGAAACGAAAAACTGTTTTTT
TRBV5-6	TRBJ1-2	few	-	CASSLVRARASPINYGYTF	TGTGCCAGCAGCTTGGTGAGAGCCAGGGCCTCACCGATTAACTATGGCTACACCTTC
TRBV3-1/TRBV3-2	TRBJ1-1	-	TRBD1	CASSLTGDGAFF	TGTGCCAGCAGCCTCACAGGGGACGGAGCTTTCTTT
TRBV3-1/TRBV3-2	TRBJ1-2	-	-	CASSQGRGGGYTF	TGTGCCAGCAGCCAAGGAAGGGGGGGTGGCTACACCTTC
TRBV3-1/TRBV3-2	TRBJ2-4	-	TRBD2	CASSQEPGGVGKNIQYF	TGTGCCAGCAGCCAAGAGCCCGGGGGGGTGGGCAAAAACATTCAGTACTTC
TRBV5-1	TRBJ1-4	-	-	CASSQDRPNEKLFF	TGCGCCAGCAGCCAGGATAGACCTAATGAAAAACTGTTTTTT
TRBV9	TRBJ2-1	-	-	CASSVGAGWGNEQFF	TGTGCCAGCAGCGTGGGTGCGGGGTGGGGAAATGAGCAGTTCTTC
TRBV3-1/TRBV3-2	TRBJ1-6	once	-	CASSLKIVNSPLHF	TGTGCCAGCAGCCTTAAAATTGTTAATTCACCCCTCCACTTT
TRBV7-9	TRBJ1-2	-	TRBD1	CASSRAGTGNAIFYGYTF	TGTGCCAGCAGCCGCGCCGGGACAGGGAACGCCATTTTCTATGGCTACACCTTC
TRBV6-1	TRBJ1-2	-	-	CASSEALGTLRGYTF	TGTGCCAGCAGTGAAGCGCTTGGCACCCTCCGCGGCTACACCTTC
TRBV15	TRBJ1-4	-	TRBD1	CATSRDPRTGTNEKLFF	TGTGCCACCAGCAGAGATCCTCGGACAGGGACTAATGAAAAACTGTTTTTT
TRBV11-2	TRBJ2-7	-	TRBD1	CASSLQGTGTYEQYF	TGTGCCAGCAGCTTACAGGGGACAGGGACCTACGAGCAGTACTTC
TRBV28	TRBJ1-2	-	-	CASSPGHSYGYTF	TGTGCCAGCAGCCCGGGACATAGCTATGGCTACACCTTC
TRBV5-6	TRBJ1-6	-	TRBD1	CASSFRGVAHNSPLHF	TGTGCCAGCAGCTTCAGGGGGGTAGCTCATAATTCACCCCTCCACTTT
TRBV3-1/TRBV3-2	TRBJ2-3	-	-	CASSSQGGQADTQYF	TGTGCCAGCAGCTCACAGGGGGGGCAGGCAGATACGCAGTATTTT
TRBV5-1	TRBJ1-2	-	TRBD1	CASSPGPDRANYGYTF	TGCGCCAGCAGCCCTGGCCCGGACAGGGCTAACTATGGCTACACCTTC
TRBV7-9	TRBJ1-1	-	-	CASSLPVGEHTEAFF	TGTGCCAGCAGCCTCCCGGTTGGGGAGCACACTGAAGCTTTCTTT
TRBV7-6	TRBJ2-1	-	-	CASSGPNEQFF	TGTGCCAGCAGCGGGCCCAATGAGCAGTTCTTC
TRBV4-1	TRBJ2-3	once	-	CASSQEAGARDTQYF	TGCGCCAGCAGCCAAGAGGCAGGGGCGCGAGATACGCAGTATTTT
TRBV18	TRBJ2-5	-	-	CASSPRPDQETQYF	TGTGCCAGCTCACCCCGTCCCGACCAAGAGACCCAGTACTTC
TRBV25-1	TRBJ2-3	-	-	CASSESGSTGTDTQYF	TGTGCCAGCAGTGAATCGGGTAGCACGGGCACAGATACGCAGTATTTT
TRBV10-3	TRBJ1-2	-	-	CAISADSLGSYTF	TGTGCCATCAGTGCGGACAGCCTTGGGAGCTACACCTTC